The sequence of this T cell receptor beta chain was determined in a study of blood T cell repertoires in COVID-19. Germline V gene lookup returns CDR1 SEHNR and CDR2 FQNEAQ (reference sequence). The V gene lost 0 bases and the J gene lost 7 bases, with 15 bases spanning the gap. The CDR3 covers 15 residues. Here immunoSEQ multiplex PCR was the method, and the copy in TCRdb shows in-frame clones only, minus some. The repertoire has over 50,000 clones, approximately 83% of them found once; the top ten carry more than 8.5%. The chain carries TRBV7-9 and TRBJ2-5; possibly TRBD1 for D (5 bases). Sequencing input: peripheral blood. This clonotype originated in a human donor in a cohort sampled during active COVID-19. Here the CDR3 DNA reads TGTGCCAGCAGCTTAGCGGAAATGGGCAGGGTGACCCAGTACTTC. This sequence encodes CASSLAEMGRVTQYF.